A single sample is the source of the 27 T cell receptor beta chains below, sequenced in a study of neurological immune-mediated disorders. TCRdb processed the 5' RACE reads anew with MiXCR; each CDR3 protein has one entry. The sample lists roughly 16,000 distinct CDR3 sequences; roughly 15% were seen once. What was sequenced was PBMCs. The receptor source for this set is a man in his 60s with HTLV-1-associated myelopathy (HAM/TSP).

This clonotype showed up many times. V gene TRBV13 combines with J gene TRBJ2-3, with a possible D match to TRBD2 (6 bases). This CDR3 has 15 residues. Trimming pared 2 bases from V and 2 bases from J, leaving 11 bases between. In germline, CDR1 is PRHDT, CDR2 FYEKMQ (reference sequence). This chain's CDR3 is CASSLRRGTTDTQYF. The CDR3, as DNA: TGTGCCAGCAGCTTACGCCGGGGGACCACAGATACGCAGTATTTT.

This clonotype was seen at least ten times. The rearrangement joins TRBV20-1 to TRBJ2-7; tentatively, D is TRBD1 (6 bases). Germline V gene sequence: CDR1 DFQATT, CDR2 SNEGSKA (reference sequence). The V gene lost 4 bases and the J gene lost 4 bases, with 14 bases spanning the gap. The CDR3 has 13 residues. The CDR3 loop reads CSATGQTGYEQYF. The DNA for the CDR3 is TGCAGTGCTACTGGACAGACTGGGTACGAGCAGTACTTC.

A word on this clonotype: Because the CDR3's place on the DNA is in doubt, the DNA is left out and the CDR3 is given as listed by TCRdb. The V call is TRBV5-6, the J call TRBJ1-4. The CDR3 length is 22 residues, termini included. Germline CDR1 and CDR2: SGHDT and YYEEEE. The CDR3 here is CASSFYICSARVYGGANEKLFF.

This clonotype was observed at least ten times. The V call is TRBV7-3, the J call TRBJ2-2, with 7 bases that match TRBD1. The germline gives CDR1 SGHTA, CDR2 FQGTGA. The V gene end was trimmed by 4 bases and the J gene end by 6 bases; junction bases not matched to a gene: 5. The CDR3 is 14 amino acids. The CDR3 DNA is TGTGCCAGCAGCTCAGGGACAGTTCCCGGGGAGCTGTTTTTT. Protein: CASSSGTVPGELFF.

V is TRBV7-2 and J is TRBJ1-2; D remains ambiguous. CDR1 and CDR2 (germline): SGHTA, FQGNSA. V was shortened by 4 bases and J by 7 bases, with 13 bases between the two germline ends. This CDR3 spans 13 amino acids. Here the CDR3 DNA reads TGTGCCAGCAGCTCAGAGCCGCGGGGTGGCTACACCTTC. This codes for CASSSEPRGGYTF.

Relative to its sample, this clonotype is large. The chain carries TRBV7-2 and TRBJ2-7; no clear D gene. V was cut by 4 bases and J by 3 bases, with 13 bases left in between. Per germline, CDR1 SGHTA and CDR2 FQGNSA. CDR3 length: 14 residues. CDR3 nucleotides: TGTGCCAGCAGCTCTTCTAATGACTTCTACGAGCAGTACTTC. This sequence encodes CASSSSNDFYEQYF. The full variable domain, with the rest looked up from reference TRBV7-2 and TRBJ2-7, is GAGVSQSPSNKVTEKGKDVELRCDPISGHTALYWYRQSLGQGLEFLIYFQGNSAPDKSGLPSDRFSAERTGGSVSTLTIQRTQQEDSAVYLCASSSSNDFYEQYFGPGTRLTVT.

This clonotype was counted ten times or more. V and J are TRBV20-1 and TRBJ2-1, with 11 bases fitting TRBD2. The CDR3 runs 16 residues. V shed 2 bases and J 6 bases; nucleotides not matched to a gene: 9. Germline values: CDR1 DFQATT, CDR2 SNEGSKA (reference sequence). The CDR3 DNA sequence: TGCAGTGCTAGACATAGCGGGGGGGCACGATTCAATGAGCAGTTCTTC. Its translation is CSARHSGGARFNEQFF.

This clonotype was observed many times. The gene calls are TRBV5-1 and TRBJ2-2; 7 bases map to TRBD1. After removal of 0 bases from V and 1 base from J, the junction contained 0 bases not matched to a gene. This CDR3 comprises 15 residues. Germline loops: CDR1 SGHRS, CDR2 YFSETQ. This CDR3 reads CASSLGDRNTGELFF. CDR3 nucleotide sequence: TGCGCCAGCAGCTTGGGGGACAGGAACACCGGGGAGCTGTTTTTT.

At least ten counts were recorded for this clonotype. This chain links TRBV5-1 with TRBJ2-5; possible D gene TRBD2, 6 bases. CDR3 length equals 15 residues. Germline V gene sequence: CDR1 SGHRS, CDR2 YFSETQ. V lost 0 bases, J lost 5 bases, and 14 bases lay in between. The CDR3 loop reads CASSLGPTSEETQYF. The CDR3 bases are TGCGCCAGCAGCTTGGGACCGACTAGTGAGGAGACCCAGTACTTC.

This clonotype was observed many times. The rearrangement uses TRBV9 and TRBJ2-1; D remains ambiguous. The V gene lost 1 base and the J gene lost 8 bases, with 13 bases spanning the gap. Germline values: CDR1 SGDLS, CDR2 YYNGEE. There are 14 residues in the CDR3. The CDR3 sequence: CASSVRVPGDEQFF. CDR3 nucleotide sequence: TGTGCCAGCAGCGTACGCGTTCCTGGGGATGAGCAGTTCTTC. The variable domain in full, with the rest retrieved from reference TRBV9 and TRBJ2-1, is DSGVTQTPKHLITATGQRVTLRCSPRSGDLSVYWYQQSLDQGLQFLIQYYNGEERAKGNILERFSAQQFPDLHSELNLSSLELGDSALYFCASSVRVPGDEQFFGPGTRLTVL.

The chain employs TRBV6-1 and TRBJ1-2; D is possibly TRBD1 (6 bases). Trimming cost V 8 bases and J 7 bases, with 20 bases left between them. The CDR3 extends over 14 amino acids. Germline V gene data show CDR1 as MNHNS and CDR2 as SASEGT. As DNA, the CDR3 is TGTGCCAGCCGTGGTCAGACAGGAGTTGGTGGCTACACCTTC. It yields the protein CASRGQTGVGGYTF.

Many counts were recorded for this clonotype. The chain carries TRBV6-6 and TRBJ1-1; no reliable D call. This CDR3 has 14 residues. Germline V gene sequence: CDR1 MNHNY, CDR2 SVGAGI (reference sequence). V lost 5 bases to trimming and J lost 5 bases, with 15 bases between them. In DNA form, the CDR3 reads TGTGCCAGCAGTCTTAAGGAGGCTGGAACTGAAGCTTTCTTT. It is translated as CASSLKEAGTEAFF.

This clonotype was seen once. The chain has TRBV5-1 and TRBJ2-1, with D uncertain. This CDR3 is 15 amino acids long. Germline CDR1 reads SGHRS; CDR2 reads YFSETQ. Trimming removed 0 bases at V and 1 base at J, with 8 bases between. CDR3 nucleotides: TGCGCCAGCAGCTTGGCCACGGTGTCCTACAATGAGCAGTTCTTC. Translated, it gives CASSLATVSYNEQFF.

Ten or more counts support this clonotype. The V call is TRBV6-1, the J call TRBJ2-1, with TRBD1 as a possible D gene (6 bases). Germline loops: CDR1 MNHNS, CDR2 SASEGT. CDR3 length: 13 amino acids. V lost 6 bases and J 5 bases, leaving 11 bases between the germline ends. CDR3 protein: CASRQGLNNEQFF. The CDR3 coding sequence is TGTGCCAGCAGACAGGGTCTCAACAATGAGCAGTTCTTC.

In this sample, this clonotype turned up many times. The chain employs TRBV5-6 and TRBJ2-1, with 7 bases that match TRBD2. Germline-derived CDR1 and CDR2 are SGHDT and YYEEEE. The CDR3 has 16 amino acids. The V segment lost 4 bases and the J segment 2 bases; nucleotides outside the gene matches: 9. CDR3 region: CASSLTLGGAYNEQFF. In nucleotides, the CDR3 is TGTGCCAGCAGCCTGACCCTGGGGGGGGCCTACAATGAGCAGTTCTTC.

This clonotype occurred many times. It is likely a read error, because the conserved phenylalanine at the end of the CDR3 is missing. The DNA is omitted, as the CDR3 cannot be located on it reliably, and the CDR3 follows TCRdb's listing. The V gene is TRBV14, the J gene TRBJ2-7; the D segment call TRBD1 is taken from the table without a DNA check. The length of the CDR3 is 13 amino acids, counting both ends. Per the germline V gene, CDR1 is SGHDN and CDR2 is FVKESK. This CDR3 reads CASSLIDPDRGCP.

This clonotype was recorded at least ten times. The chain employs TRBV5-1 and TRBJ2-5; tentatively, D is TRBD1 (6 bases). In germline, CDR1 is SGHRS, CDR2 YFSETQ. V was cut by 2 bases and J by 4 bases, with 15 bases left in between. The CDR3 is 15 amino acids. CDR3 nucleotides: TGCGCCAGCAGCTTAGGACAGCCCGAACGAGAGACCCAGTACTTC. It is translated as CASSLGQPERETQYF.

This clonotype occurred once. A much larger clone differs from this one at a single base, so this may be a read error. The J gene is TRBJ2-5, the V gene TRBV5-1; 8 positions agree with TRBD1. CDR3 length equals 14 residues. J was trimmed by 5 bases and V by 4 bases; bases with no gene match: 7. Germline loops: CDR1 SGHRS, CDR2 YFSETQ. For the CDR3, the DNA is TGCGCCAGCAGCCCGTACAGGGGGAACGAGACCCAGTACTTC. It specifies CASSPYRGNETQYF.

This clonotype was detected ten times or more. The rearrangement links TRBV6-2 or TRBV6-3 to TRBJ1-1; D not certain. The CDR3 is 14 amino acids. Trimming removed 0 bases at V and 6 bases at J, with 11 bases between. The germline gives CDR1 MNHEY, CDR2 SVGEGT. CDR3 loop: CASSYSDVSPEAFF. The CDR3 DNA is TGTGCCAGCAGTTACTCGGACGTTTCACCTGAAGCTTTCTTT.

The table lists this clonotype with many counts. CDR3 region: CASGSRNSPLHF. The CDR3 bases are TGTGCCAGTGGCAGTCGCAATTCACCCCTCCACTTT. The chain combines TRBV12-3 or TRBV12-4 with TRBJ1-6; D gene ambiguous. The CDR3 has 12 residues. Trimming shortened V by 9 bases and J by 7 bases, and 10 bases separated the two germline ends.

This clonotype appeared many times. The rearrangement uses TRBV3-1 and TRBJ2-1; D is uncertain. Germline V CDR1 and CDR2: LGHDT, YNNKEL (reference sequence). The CDR3 covers 15 residues. Trimming removed 0 bases at V and 10 bases at J, with 16 bases between. This CDR3 is CASSQDEAGRSEQFF. CDR3 nucleotide sequence: TGTGCCAGCAGCCAAGATGAGGCAGGTCGTTCCGAGCAGTTCTTC.

Ten or more counts support this clonotype. The J gene is TRBJ2-5, the V gene TRBV28; the D is unclear. Trimming stripped 4 bases from V and 0 bases from J, with 3 bases between. Germline loops: CDR1 MDHEN, CDR2 SYDVKM. The CDR3 is 12 residues long. CDR3 region: CASSYYQETQYF. The CDR3 DNA follows: TGTGCCAGCAGTTACTACCAAGAGACCCAGTACTTC.

This clonotype was seen ten or more times. This chain links TRBV5-6 with TRBJ1-2; no definite D call. CDR1 SGHDT and CDR2 YYEEEE come from the germline V gene. Trimming took off 0 bases at V and 6 bases at J, with 9 bases between the two ends. This CDR3 contains 13 residues. CDR3 residues: CASSLASTHGYTF. CDR3 sequence (DNA): TGTGCCAGCAGCTTGGCCTCGACGCATGGCTACACCTTC.

This clonotype was picked up many times. The chain couples TRBV20-1 to TRBJ2-6, with D unclear. Trimming stripped 3 bases from V and 3 bases from J, with 9 bases between. CDR3 size: 14 residues. Germline-derived CDR1 and CDR2 are DFQATT and SNEGSKA (reference sequence). CDR3 sequence reads: CSASPVDGANVLTF. In DNA, the CDR3 is TGCAGTGCTAGTCCAGTCGATGGGGCCAACGTCCTGACTTTC.

This clonotype was seen at least ten times. The CDR3 nucleotides read TGTGCCAGCAGTGGTGGAGAGACCGGCCCCCTCCACTTT. It translates to CASSGGETGPLHF. This chain joins TRBV2 and TRBJ1-6, with no clear D. CDR3 length: 13 residues. Germline assignment: CDR1 SNHLY and CDR2 FYNNEI. With 4 bases removed from V and 13 bases from J, the gap between germline ends came to 14 bases.

This clonotype turned up a few times. A read error may account for a junction end that differs from germline. The chain uses TRBV20-1 and TRBJ2-3; the match to TRBD2 covers 11 bases. The CDR3 sequence is 17 residues long. Germline CDR1 DFQATT, CDR2 SNEGSKA (reference sequence). CDR3: CRANSMRGLAASETQYF. The CDR3 coding sequence is TGCAGAGCAAACTCAATGAGGGGACTAGCGGCCTCAGAGACGCAGTATTTT.

This clonotype was detected ten times or more. V and J are TRBV6-5 and TRBJ1-1, with unresolved D. With 7 bases removed from V and 4 bases from J, the gap between germline ends came to 7 bases. There are 11 residues in the CDR3. Germline V CDR1 and CDR2: MNHEY, SVGAGI. For the CDR3, the DNA is TGTGCCAGCACGGGAAGCACTGAAGCTTTCTTT. It is translated as CASTGSTEAFF.